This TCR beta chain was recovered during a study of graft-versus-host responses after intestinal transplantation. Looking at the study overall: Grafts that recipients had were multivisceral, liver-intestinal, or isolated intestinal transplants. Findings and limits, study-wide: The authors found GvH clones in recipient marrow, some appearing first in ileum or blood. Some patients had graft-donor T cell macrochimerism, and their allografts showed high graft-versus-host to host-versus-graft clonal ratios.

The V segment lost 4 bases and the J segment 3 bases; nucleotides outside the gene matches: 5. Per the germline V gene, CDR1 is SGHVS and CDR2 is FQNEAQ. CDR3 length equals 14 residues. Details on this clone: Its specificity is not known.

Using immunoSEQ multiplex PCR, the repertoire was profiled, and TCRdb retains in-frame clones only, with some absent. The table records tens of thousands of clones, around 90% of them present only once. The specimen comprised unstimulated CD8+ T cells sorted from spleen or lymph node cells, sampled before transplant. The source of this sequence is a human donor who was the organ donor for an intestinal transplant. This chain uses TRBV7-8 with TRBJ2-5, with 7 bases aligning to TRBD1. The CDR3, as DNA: TGTGCCAGCAGCTCTAACACAGGGGAAGAGACCCAGTACTTC. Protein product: CASSSNTGEETQYF.